Listed below are T cell receptor beta chains from one sample, sequenced in a study of post-analysis software for immune sequencing data. TCRdb independently ran MiXCR on the PCR reads; one entry per CDR3 protein. In the table there are fewer than 850,000 distinct CDR3 sequences, about 45% of which are singletons. Sequencing was carried out using blood. These receptors were taken from a girl aged 10-17 years with multiple sclerosis. CDR3s include the opening cysteine and the closing phenylalanine or tryptophan. The order of the fields is J gene, V gene, D gene, CDR3 protein. The D gene is left open where the match is weak.

TRBJ2-7	TRBV12-3/TRBV12-4	TRBD1	CASSSRDRGGEQYF
TRBJ1-4	TRBV28	NA	CASRITFREKLFF
TRBJ2-5	TRBV20-1	NA	CSATRSSVWQETQYF
NA	TRBV4-1	NA	CASSQEGRDLLEQYF
NA	TRBV6-6	NA	CASSGGARGYEQYF
TRBJ2-5	TRBV10-3	TRBD1	CAISEPGQVPETQYF
TRBJ2-1	TRBV15	NA	CATSREGRYEQFF
TRBJ1-2	TRBV6-5	NA	CASSYDRKTSYGYTF
NA	TRBV3-1	NA	CASSQKTGFGEQYF
TRBJ1-1	TRBV9	TRBD1	CASSPTGTVTEAFF
TRBJ2-1	TRBV12-3/TRBV12-4	TRBD2	CASSLAGTSGLPGEQFF
TRBJ1-4	TRBV29-1	NA	CSAGNRANEKLFF
TRBJ1-2	TRBV4-2	TRBD1	CASSQESTGTGVLIDTF
TRBJ2-3	TRBV29-1	NA	CSVDRSTSTDTQYF
NA	TRBV15	TRBD1	CATSRGRGQGENIQYF
TRBJ2-1	TRBV6-1	TRBD1	CASSEWGQGGEQFF
TRBJ2-1	TRBV20-1	TRBD2	CSAPQLTGGYNEQFF
TRBJ2-7	TRBV27	NA	CASSLKPQQGAASYEQYF
TRBJ2-1	TRBV7-9	TRBD2	CASSLASGSRNEQFF
TRBJ1-1	TRBV11-2	NA	CASSLGATTEAFF
TRBJ2-4	TRBV12-3/TRBV12-4	NA	CASTLTPNGQNIQYF
NA	TRBV27	TRBD1	CASGGQENPFYRETQYF
TRBJ2-1	TRBV6-5	NA	CASSFARQVPTNEQFF
TRBJ2-2	TRBV27	TRBD2	CATRGGVWTGELFF
TRBJ2-1	TRBV12-3/TRBV12-4	TRBD2	CASSSPSGSYNEQFF
TRBJ2-5	TRBV24-1	TRBD1	CATSDPGQGPQETQYF
TRBJ1-2	TRBV20-1	TRBD1	CSARDRSGQGYGYTF
TRBJ2-5	TRBV28	NA	CASSPTRQETQYF
TRBJ2-1	TRBV27	TRBD2	CASSATLAGTPGEQFF
TRBJ1-2	TRBV2	NA	CASSYRDVADYGYTF
TRBJ1-2	TRBV4-1	NA	CASSHPGGATPNYGYTF